The 29 T cell receptor beta chains below all came from one sample that was sequenced in a study of OX40 agonist ivuxolimab in advanced cancers. Clones were read by immunoSEQ multiplex PCR, and TCRdb kept only the in-frame ones, dropping some. The sample records about 48,000 clones, around 86% being singletons. Here the sequenced sample was CD4+ or CD8+ T cells sorted from blood, taken in a trial of the OX40 agonist ivuxolimab. The receptors come from an adult with an advanced solid tumor such as melanoma, head and neck, liver or kidney cancer.

The chain links TRBV5-8 to TRBJ1-5; D possibly corresponds to TRBD1 (5 bases). The germline V gene encodes CDR1 SGHTS and CDR2 YDEGEE. V dropped 2 bases and J dropped 8 bases, with 17 bases sitting between them. The CDR3 sequence is 15 residues long. The CDR3 spells CASSFVSTRGEPQHF. The CDR3 nucleotides read TGTGCCAGCAGCTTTGTCTCCACTCGGGGGGAGCCCCAGCATTTT.

J is TRBJ2-3 and V is TRBV9, with D possibly matching TRBD2 (6 bases). The V gene lost 2 bases and the J gene lost 3 bases, with 13 bases spanning the gap. Germline loops: CDR1 SGDLS, CDR2 YYNGEE. The CDR3 extends over 15 amino acids. The CDR3 DNA is TGTGCCAGCAGCGTCGCGGGAAGGAGGACAGATACGCAGTATTTT. This gives the protein CASSVAGRRTDTQYF.

The chain recombines TRBV4-3 with TRBJ1-2, with D possibly matching TRBD1 (5 bases). CDR1 and CDR2 (germline): LGHNA, YSLEER. This CDR3 region has 14 residues. V lost 4 bases and J lost 6, with 15 bases in between. Written as DNA, the CDR3 is TGCGCCAGCAGCCCTAGACCGGCCAGGGATGGCTACACCTTC. Translated: CASSPRPARDGYTF.

This clone has only one observation. The V gene is TRBV7-3, the J gene TRBJ2-3, with 8 bases that match TRBD1. The trim removed 5 bases at V and 3 bases at J, leaving 4 bases unmatched. The length of the CDR3 is 14 residues. Per the germline V gene, CDR1 is SGHTA and CDR2 is FQGTGA. For the CDR3, the DNA is TGTGCCAGCAGCCCCGGACAGGGAACAGATACGCAGTATTTT. This codes for CASSPGQGTDTQYF.

The rearrangement links TRBV30 to TRBJ2-5, with 8 bases fitting TRBD2. CDR3 length equals 12 residues. V gave up 4 bases and J gave up 2 bases; unmatched junction bases: 0. CDR1 and CDR2 (germline): GTSNPN, SVGIG (reference sequence). DNA of the CDR3: TGTGCCTGGACTAGCGGGCAAGAGACCCAGTACTTC. Translated: CAWTSGQETQYF.

The rearrangement uses TRBV15 and TRBJ2-5; 7 bases match TRBD1. CDR3 length: 14 amino acids. Germline lookup yields CDR1 LNHNV and CDR2 YYDKDF (reference sequence). V gave up 0 bases and J gave up 4 bases; unmatched junction bases: 2. The CDR3 here is CATSRDRGRETQYF. For the CDR3, the DNA is TGTGCCACCAGCAGAGATAGGGGGCGAGAGACCCAGTACTTC.

This clone was seen a single time. The chain is built from TRBV7-2 and TRBJ2-5; tentatively, D is TRBD2 (6 bases). CDR1 is SGHTA, CDR2 FQGNSA, per germline. V was pared by 5 bases and J by 2 bases, with 15 bases between. The CDR3 totals 15 residues. CDR3 loop: CASSHPGAEQETQYF. The CDR3 DNA is TGTGCCAGCAGCCACCCGGGAGCGGAACAAGAGACCCAGTACTTC.

The V and J genes are TRBV5-4 and TRBJ1-3, with 7 nucleotides matching TRBD1. The junction had 4 bases not matched to a gene; V was cut back by 0 bases and J by 4 bases. Germline V gene lookup returns CDR1 SGHNT and CDR2 YYREEE (reference sequence). The CDR3 is made up of 15 amino acids. CDR3 DNA sequence: TGTGCCAGCAGCTTGGAACAGGGGCAGGGAAACACCATATATTTT. This translates into CASSLEQGQGNTIYF.

V is TRBV19 and J is TRBJ2-7, with D tentatively TRBD1 or TRBD2 (6 bases each). The CDR3 spans 19 residues. V was cut by 0 bases and J by 3 bases, with 24 bases left in between. CDR1 and CDR2 (germline): LNHDA, SQIVND (reference sequence). The CDR3 spells CASSIDYGGLQQGFYEQYF. The CDR3 DNA reads TGTGCCAGTAGTATAGATTACGGAGGGCTTCAGCAGGGGTTCTACGAGCAGTACTTC.

This rearrangement joins TRBV2 to TRBJ2-1, with 10 bases identical to TRBD2. The J segment lost 9 bases and the V segment lost 6 bases, leaving 11 bases of the junction unmatched. Germline-derived CDR1 and CDR2 are SNHLY and FYNNEI. The CDR3 extends over 15 amino acids. As DNA, the CDR3 is TGTGCCAGCAGCCAAAAGCGGGAGGGCCGCGGTGAGCAGTTCTTC. Amino acid sequence: CASSQKREGRGEQFF.

The genes are TRBV5-8 and TRBJ2-7; tentative D call: TRBD2 (7 bases). CDR1 and CDR2 from the germline V gene are SGHTS and YDEGEE. Trimming cost V 4 bases and J 3 bases, with 17 bases left between them. The CDR3 is 15 residues long. As DNA, the CDR3 is TGTGCCAGCAGCCGGCAAGGGGGGGGAGTCTACGAGCAGTACTTC. It is translated as CASSRQGGGVYEQYF.

The rearrangement uses TRBV4-1 and TRBJ2-4, with a weak D call TRBD2 (6 bases). From germline, CDR1 is MGHRA and CDR2 YSYEKL. The CDR3 length is 15 residues. V was cut by 1 base and J by 0 bases, with 7 bases left in between. The CDR3 region is CASSQGGLAKNIQYF. The CDR3 DNA reads TGCGCCAGCAGCCAAGGGGGACTAGCCAAAAACATTCAGTACTTC.

The rearrangement links TRBV6-5 to TRBJ1-6; unclear D gene. The CDR3 loop spans 16 amino acids. Germline V lookup: CDR1 MNHEY, CDR2 SVGAGI. V lost 0 bases, J lost 0 bases, and 6 bases lay in between. This chain's CDR3 is CASSYSEASYNSPLHF. In nucleotides, the CDR3 is TGTGCCAGCAGTTACTCGGAGGCCTCCTATAATTCACCCCTCCACTTT.

The sample holds one count of this clone. The chain recombines TRBV28 with TRBJ2-2, with D possibly TRBD1 on 6 matching bases. Per germline, CDR1 MDHEN and CDR2 SYDVKM. The V gene lost 9 bases and the J gene lost 1 base, with 18 bases spanning the gap. The CDR3 has 16 amino acids. CDR3 DNA sequence: TGTGCCAGGATGGGAAACGACAGGTTGAACACCGGGGAGCTGTTTTTT. Translation: CARMGNDRLNTGELFF.

This rearrangement joins TRBV5-1 to TRBJ2-1, with TRBD2 matching over 7 bases. Germline CDR1 SGHRS, CDR2 YFSETQ. The CDR3 runs 13 residues. V lost 4 bases to trimming and J lost 8 bases; unmatched junction nucleotides: 6. As DNA, the CDR3 is TGCGCCAGCAGCCCCTTAACTAGCGATGAGCAGTTCTTC. It is translated as CASSPLTSDEQFF.

V gene TRBV10-3 combines with J gene TRBJ1-2; 10 nucleotides align to TRBD1. Germline V lookup: CDR1 ENHRY, CDR2 SYGVKD. The CDR3 has 14 residues. The trim removed 4 bases at V and 6 bases at J, leaving 5 bases unmatched. The CDR3 is CAISVRQGADGYTF. CDR3 DNA sequence: TGTGCCATCAGTGTAAGACAGGGGGCGGATGGCTACACCTTC.

This rearrangement joins TRBV7-6 to TRBJ2-7, with D unresolved. The CDR3 is made up of 15 amino acids. V gave up 5 bases and J gave up 3 bases, with 17 bases separating them. Germline V gene data show CDR1 as SGHVS and CDR2 as FNYEAQ. The CDR3 region has the DNA TGTGCCAGCAGCCGTCCCCGGAGCGAATTCTACGAGCAGTACTTC. Translation gives CASSRPRSEFYEQYF.

This chain connects TRBV6-5 to TRBJ1-5; maybe TRBD1 (5 bases). From germline, CDR1 is MNHEY and CDR2 SVGAGI. Deletions cut 5 bases from V and 3 bases from J, with 11 bases between. This CDR3 contains 14 residues. The CDR3 region has the DNA TGTGCCAGCAGTGGGACCGGCCTCAATCAGCCCCAGCATTTT. It encodes CASSGTGLNQPQHF.

V usage is TRBV2 and J usage is TRBJ2-2; 9 positions match TRBD2. CDR3 size: 16 residues. V lost 5 bases, J lost 2 bases, and 6 bases stayed unmatched. CDR1 is SNHLY and CDR2 is FYNNEI in the germline V gene. CDR3 sequence: CASSSSGGYNTGELFF. CDR3 DNA sequence: TGTGCCAGCAGTTCAAGCGGGGGGTATAACACCGGGGAGCTGTTTTTT. Full variable domain (missing parts from reference TRBV2 and TRBJ2-2): EPEVTQTPSHQVTQMGQEVILRCVPISNHLYFYWYRQILGQKVEFLVSFYNNEISEKSEIFDDQFSVERPDGSNFTLKIRSTKLEDSAMYFCASSSSGGYNTGELFFGEGSRLTVL.

This rearrangement joins TRBV29-1 to TRBJ2-7; 10 bases agree with TRBD1. CDR3 length: 12 amino acids. V lost 6 bases, J lost 5 bases, and 4 bases stayed unmatched. CDR1 and CDR2 (germline): SQVTM, ANQGSEA. CDR3 residues: CSVDRGSNEQYF. The CDR3 DNA sequence: TGCAGCGTGGACAGGGGGAGCAACGAGCAGTACTTC.

The chain uses TRBV29-1 and TRBJ2-3, with a possible D match to TRBD2 (5 bases). CDR3 length equals 10 residues. V was shortened by 7 bases and J by 5 bases, with 7 bases between the two germline ends. Germline-derived CDR1 and CDR2 are SQVTM and ANQGSEA. This CDR3 is CSGRVDTQYF. The CDR3 DNA reads as TGCAGCGGGCGGGTAGATACGCAGTATTTT.

CDR3 nucleotides: TGTGCCATCAGGAGCCCAGCGGGGGCGGGTACGCAGTATTTT. Its translation: CAIRSPAGAGTQYF. The chain carries TRBV10-3 and TRBJ2-3; 8 bases map to TRBD2. Germline lookup yields CDR1 ENHRY and CDR2 SYGVKD. With 6 bases clipped from V and 8 bases from J, the junction kept 10 bases outside the gene matches. This CDR3 has 14 residues.

The rearrangement uses TRBV5-4 and TRBJ2-7, with 9 bases aligning to TRBD2. This CDR3 comprises 15 residues. Per germline, CDR1 SGHNT and CDR2 YYREEE (reference sequence). Unmatched junction bases numbered 5, after V lost 0 bases and J lost 4 bases. The CDR3 sequence: CASSLDGAGGYEQYF. The CDR3 DNA reads as TGTGCCAGCAGCTTGGATGGAGCGGGGGGTTACGAGCAGTACTTC.

The chain employs TRBV6-5 and TRBJ2-1, with 11 positions matching TRBD2. Looked up from germline, CDR1 is MNHEY and CDR2 is SVGAGI. The J segment lost 6 bases and the V segment lost 0 bases, leaving 4 bases of the junction unmatched. This CDR3 is 16 amino acids long. The CDR3 DNA follows: TGTGCCAGCAGTTACTCGAGACTAGCGGGATTCAATGAGCAGTTCTTC. As protein: CASSYSRLAGFNEQFF.

The chain recombines TRBV30 with TRBJ2-1; 9 bases match TRBD2. Germline assignment: CDR1 GTSNPN and CDR2 SVGIG (reference sequence). The CDR3 extends over 14 amino acids. After removal of 4 bases from V and 7 bases from J, the junction contained 8 bases not matched to a gene. The CDR3 DNA reads as TGTGCCTGGAATATGGCTAGCGGGGCTAATGAGCAGTTCTTC. Amino acid sequence: CAWNMASGANEQFF.

The rearrangement links TRBV6-6 to TRBJ2-4; TRBD1 aligns across 8 bases. Germline values: CDR1 MNHNY, CDR2 SVGAGI (reference sequence). V trimming: 7 bases; J trimming: 0 bases; junction bases outside the gene matches: 8. This CDR3 comprises 16 residues. The CDR3 is CASIKGRGLAKNIQYF. The CDR3 nucleotides read TGTGCCAGCATCAAGGGCAGGGGGCTAGCCAAAAACATTCAGTACTTC.

The rearrangement links TRBV6-4 to TRBJ2-3, with TRBD2 identical over 9 bases. This CDR3 comprises 13 residues. Germline trimming cut 7 bases from V and 4 bases from J; bases unmatched to any gene: 3. CDR1 MRHNA and CDR2 SNTAGT come from the germline V gene. Here the CDR3 reads CASKAGGADTQYF. DNA for the CDR3: TGTGCCAGCAAGGCGGGAGGGGCAGATACGCAGTATTTT.

This chain uses TRBV9 with TRBJ2-5, with D perhaps TRBD2 (6 bases). V was clipped by 4 bases and J by 1 base, with 20 bases between them. Germline lookup yields CDR1 SGDLS and CDR2 YYNGEE. CDR3 size: 17 residues. CDR3 nucleotide sequence: TGTGCCAGCAGCCCCTCCGGGGGACCTAAGTTCCAAGAGACCCAGTACTTC. It codes for CASSPSGGPKFQETQYF.

This clone was seen once. The chain recombines TRBV28 with TRBJ1-4, with D unresolved. This CDR3 is built from 13 residues. Germline V lookup: CDR1 MDHEN, CDR2 SYDVKM. V was shortened by 7 bases and J by 6 bases, with 12 bases between the two germline ends. Here the CDR3 DNA reads TGTGCCAGCATATCAGGAGTCGATGAAAAACTGTTTTTT. It codes for CASISGVDEKLFF. The whole variable domain, remainder taken from reference TRBV28 and TRBJ1-4, is DVKVTQSSRYLVKRTGEKVFLECVQDMDHENMFWYRQDPGLGLRLIYFSYDVKMKEKGDIPEGYSVSREKKERFSLILESASTNQTSMYLCASISGVDEKLFFGSGTQLSVL.